What follows are 9 T cell receptor beta chains derived from one specimen sequenced in a study of blood T cell repertoires in COVID-19. TCRdb's copy holds only in-frame clones and misses some; the assay was immunoSEQ multiplex PCR. Of approximately 300,000 clones detected, roughly 85% appear once; the ten largest clones hold less than 6%. Sequences were obtained from PBMCs or T cells enriched from blood (not recorded which). The receptors shown here come from a young woman who had recovered from COVID-19.

The chain joins TRBV5-1 to TRBJ2-7, with 12 bases aligning to TRBD2. Trimming at V came to 5 bases and at J to 4 bases, leaving 7 bases not matched to a gene. In germline, CDR1 is SGHRS, CDR2 YFSETQ. The CDR3 has 15 amino acids. The CDR3 DNA reads as TGCGCCAGCAGGTCGACTAGCGGGGGAGTTTACGAGCAGTACTTC. Translating it yields CASRSTSGGVYEQYF.

The J gene is TRBJ2-5, the V gene TRBV9; 8 nucleotides agree with TRBD1. CDR1 SGDLS and CDR2 YYNGEE come from the germline V gene. Trimming cost V 2 bases and J 5 bases; bases outside gene matches: 8. The CDR3 consists of 15 residues. The CDR3, as DNA: TGTGCCAGCAGCGTCCTCGGACAGGGTTCCGAGACCCAGTACTTC. Its protein product is CASSVLGQGSETQYF.

The chain joins TRBV19 to TRBJ2-2; D is undetermined. Germline V gene data show CDR1 as LNHDA and CDR2 as SQIVND (reference sequence). CDR3 length equals 11 residues. V lost 4 bases and J 5 bases, leaving 2 bases between the germline ends. The DNA for the CDR3 is TGTGCCAGTAGTACGACCGGGGAGCTGTTTTTT. Protein product: CASSTTGELFF.

Here the CDR3 reads CASAEGRTYEQYF. CDR3 in DNA: TGTGCCAGCGCGGAGGGACGGACCTACGAGCAGTACTTC. V and J are TRBV6-5 and TRBJ2-7; TRBD2 is a possible D gene (6 bases). This CDR3 comprises 13 residues. Per germline, CDR1 MNHEY and CDR2 SVGAGI. The V end lost 8 bases, the J end lost 2 bases, and 13 bases lay between the germline ends.

This rearrangement joins TRBV19 to TRBJ1-2, with 7 nucleotides matching TRBD1. Germline V gene lookup returns CDR1 LNHDA and CDR2 SQIVND (reference sequence). V lost 5 bases and J lost 4; bases outside the gene matches: 4. The CDR3 is 13 residues long. The CDR3 DNA reads TGTGCCAGTAGTCCCGGGACAGCCTATGGCTACACCTTC. Translated, it gives CASSPGTAYGYTF.

This chain joins TRBV6-5 and TRBJ1-5; D remains ambiguous. Germline loops: CDR1 MNHEY, CDR2 SVGAGI. Trimming stripped 6 bases from V and 7 bases from J, with 16 bases between. The length of the CDR3 is 14 residues. In DNA, the CDR3 is TGTGCCAGCAGCCTAAGCGGGTTAGGGCAGCCCCAGCATTTT. Protein: CASSLSGLGQPQHF.

This chain uses TRBV6-1 with TRBJ2-7; tentatively, D is TRBD2 (5 bases). V lost 2 bases to trimming and J lost 7 bases, with 15 bases between them. The V gene's germline CDR1 is MNHNS and CDR2 SASEGT. The CDR3 has 14 amino acids. The CDR3 region is CASSENEGYREQYF. CDR3 in DNA: TGTGCCAGCAGTGAAAACGAGGGCTATCGGGAGCAGTACTTC.

The chain couples TRBV2 to TRBJ1-1, with a possible D match to TRBD1 (6 bases). Trimming removed 6 bases from V and 1 base from J, with 15 bases in between. CDR1 SNHLY and CDR2 FYNNEI come from the germline V gene. CDR3 size: 15 residues. The chain's CDR3 is CASSLTGQTNTEAFF. DNA for the CDR3: TGTGCCAGCAGCCTTACAGGACAGACGAACACTGAAGCTTTCTTT.

This clone has only a few counts. The V call is TRBV7-2, the J call TRBJ2-7, with 7 nucleotides matching TRBD1. CDR3 length equals 16 residues. From germline, CDR1 is SGHTA and CDR2 FQGNSA. Unmatched junction bases numbered 17, after V lost 5 bases and J lost 7 bases. The CDR3 region has the DNA TGTGCCAGCAGCCCCCCGAGGTTAACAGGGGCCGATGAGCAGTACTTC. It encodes CASSPPRLTGADEQYF.